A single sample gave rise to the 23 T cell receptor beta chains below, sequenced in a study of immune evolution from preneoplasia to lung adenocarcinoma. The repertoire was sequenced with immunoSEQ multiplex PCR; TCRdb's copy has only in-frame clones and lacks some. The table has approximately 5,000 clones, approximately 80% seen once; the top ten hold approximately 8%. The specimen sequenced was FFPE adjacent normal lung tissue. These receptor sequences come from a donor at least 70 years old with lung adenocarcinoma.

As DNA, the CDR3 is TGTGCCAGCACCCAGGGTGATCTGAACTATGGCTACACCTTC. Translated: CASTQGDLNYGYTF. The rearrangement joins TRBV6-1 to TRBJ1-2; D is possibly TRBD1 (5 bases). There are 14 residues in the CDR3. CDR1 MNHNS and CDR2 SASEGT come from the germline V gene. Trimming left V 7 bases short and J 2 bases short, with 14 bases between.

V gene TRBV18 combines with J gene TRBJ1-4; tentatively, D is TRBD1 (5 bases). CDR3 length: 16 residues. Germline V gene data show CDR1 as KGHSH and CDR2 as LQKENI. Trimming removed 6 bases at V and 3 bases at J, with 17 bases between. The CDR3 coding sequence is TGTGCCAGCTCTCGAGCCCAGGGACGCTCTAATGAAAAACTGTTTTTT. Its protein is CASSRAQGRSNEKLFF.

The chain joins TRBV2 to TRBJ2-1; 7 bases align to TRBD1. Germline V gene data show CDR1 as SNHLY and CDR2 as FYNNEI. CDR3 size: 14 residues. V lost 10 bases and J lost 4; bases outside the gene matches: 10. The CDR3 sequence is CATFPGQTYNEQFF. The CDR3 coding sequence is TGTGCCACCTTCCCGGGACAGACTTACAATGAGCAGTTCTTC.

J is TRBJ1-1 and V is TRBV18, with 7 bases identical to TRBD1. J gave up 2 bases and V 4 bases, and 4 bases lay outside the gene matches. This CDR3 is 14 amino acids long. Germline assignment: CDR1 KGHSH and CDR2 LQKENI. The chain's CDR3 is CASSQDRSNTEAFF. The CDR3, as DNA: TGTGCCAGCTCACAGGACAGGTCCAACACTGAAGCTTTCTTT.

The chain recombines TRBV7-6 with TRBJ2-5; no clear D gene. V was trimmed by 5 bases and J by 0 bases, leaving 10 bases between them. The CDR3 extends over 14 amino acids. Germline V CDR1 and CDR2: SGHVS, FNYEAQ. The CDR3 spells CASSPYGYQETQYF. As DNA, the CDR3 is TGTGCCAGCAGCCCCTACGGGTACCAAGAGACCCAGTACTTC. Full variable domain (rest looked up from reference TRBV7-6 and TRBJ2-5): GAGVSQSPRYKVTKRGQDVALRCDPISGHVSLYWYRQALGQGPEFLTYFNYEAQQDKSGLPNDRFSAERPEGSISTLTIQRTEQRDSAMYRCASSPYGYQETQYFGPGTRLLVL.

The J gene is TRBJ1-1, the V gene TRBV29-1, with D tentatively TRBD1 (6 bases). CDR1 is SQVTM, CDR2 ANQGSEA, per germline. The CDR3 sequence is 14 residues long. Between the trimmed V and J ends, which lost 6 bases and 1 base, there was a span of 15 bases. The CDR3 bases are TGCAGCGTCGAGGGGGGCCGTCAGAACACTGAAGCTTTCTTT. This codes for CSVEGGRQNTEAFF.

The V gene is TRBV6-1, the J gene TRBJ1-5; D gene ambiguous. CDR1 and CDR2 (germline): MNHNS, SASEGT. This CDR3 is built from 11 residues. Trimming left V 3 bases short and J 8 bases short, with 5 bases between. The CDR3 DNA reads TGTGCCAGCAGTGAGAGTGAGCCCCAGCATTTT. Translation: CASSESEPQHF.

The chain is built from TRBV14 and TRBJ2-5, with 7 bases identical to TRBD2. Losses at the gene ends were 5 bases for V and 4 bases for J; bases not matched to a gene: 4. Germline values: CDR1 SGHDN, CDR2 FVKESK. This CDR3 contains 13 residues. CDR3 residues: CASSRGGRETQYF. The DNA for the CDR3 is TGTGCCAGCAGCAGGGGAGGGAGAGAGACCCAGTACTTC.

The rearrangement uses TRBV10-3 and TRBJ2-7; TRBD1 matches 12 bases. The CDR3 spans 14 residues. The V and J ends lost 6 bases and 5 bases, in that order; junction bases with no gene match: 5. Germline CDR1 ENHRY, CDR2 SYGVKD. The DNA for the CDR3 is TGTGCCATCAGGGGACAGGGGGCTATAAACGAGCAGTACTTC. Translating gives CAIRGQGAINEQYF.

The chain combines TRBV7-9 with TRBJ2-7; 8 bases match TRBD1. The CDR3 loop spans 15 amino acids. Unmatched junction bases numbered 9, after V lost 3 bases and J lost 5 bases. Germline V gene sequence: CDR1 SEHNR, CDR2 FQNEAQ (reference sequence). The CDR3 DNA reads TGTGCCAGCAGCTTCTCCCCGGGACAGGACCACGAGCAGTACTTC. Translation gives CASSFSPGQDHEQYF. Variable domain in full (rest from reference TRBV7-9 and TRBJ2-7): DTGVSQNPRHKITKRGQNVTFRCDPISEHNRLYWYRQTLGQGPEFLTYFQNEAQLEKSRLLSDRFSAERPKGSFSTLEIQRTEQGDSAMYLCASSFSPGQDHEQYFGPGTRLTVT.

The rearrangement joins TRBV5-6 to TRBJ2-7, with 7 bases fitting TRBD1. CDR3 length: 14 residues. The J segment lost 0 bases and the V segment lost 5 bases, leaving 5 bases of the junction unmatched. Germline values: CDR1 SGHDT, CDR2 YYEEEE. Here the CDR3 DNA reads TGTGCCAGCAGATTGACAGGGAGCTCCTACGAGCAGTACTTC. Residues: CASRLTGSSYEQYF.

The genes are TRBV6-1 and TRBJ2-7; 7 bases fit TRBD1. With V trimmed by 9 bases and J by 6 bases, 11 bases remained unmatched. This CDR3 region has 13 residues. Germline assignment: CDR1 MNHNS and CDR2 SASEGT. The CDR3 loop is CASMDRSPFEQYF. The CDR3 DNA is TGTGCCAGTATGGACAGGTCACCCTTCGAGCAGTACTTC.

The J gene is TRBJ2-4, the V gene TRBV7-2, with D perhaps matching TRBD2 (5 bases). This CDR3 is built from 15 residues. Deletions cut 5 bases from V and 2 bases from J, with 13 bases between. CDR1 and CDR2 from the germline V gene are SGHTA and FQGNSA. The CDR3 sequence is CASSPPGSTKNIQYF. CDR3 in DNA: TGTGCCAGCAGCCCCCCGGGGAGCACCAAAAACATTCAGTACTTC.

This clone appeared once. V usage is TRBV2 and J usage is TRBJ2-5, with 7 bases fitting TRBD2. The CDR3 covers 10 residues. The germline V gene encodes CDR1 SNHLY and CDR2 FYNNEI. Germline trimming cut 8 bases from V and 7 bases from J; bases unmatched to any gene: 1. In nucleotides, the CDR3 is TGTGCCAGCGGGGGGGTGACCCAGTACTTC. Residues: CASGGVTQYF.

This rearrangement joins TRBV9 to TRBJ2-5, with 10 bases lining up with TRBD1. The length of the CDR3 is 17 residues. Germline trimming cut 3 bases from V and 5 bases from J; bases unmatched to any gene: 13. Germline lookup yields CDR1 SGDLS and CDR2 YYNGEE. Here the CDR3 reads CASSAQGGGQGRETQYF. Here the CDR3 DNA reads TGTGCCAGCAGCGCTCAGGGGGGGGGACAGGGGCGGGAGACCCAGTACTTC. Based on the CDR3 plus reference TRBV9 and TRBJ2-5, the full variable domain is DSGVTQTPKHLITATGQRVTLRCSPRSGDLSVYWYQQSLDQGLQFLIQYYNGEERAKGNILERFSAQQFPDLHSELNLSSLELGDSALYFCASSAQGGGQGRETQYFGPGTRLLVL.

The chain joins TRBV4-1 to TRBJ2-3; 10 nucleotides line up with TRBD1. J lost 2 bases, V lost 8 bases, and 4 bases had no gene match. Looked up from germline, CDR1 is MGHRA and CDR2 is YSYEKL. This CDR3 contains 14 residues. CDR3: CASSGTGATDTQYF. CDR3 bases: TGCGCCAGCTCCGGGACAGGGGCCACAGATACGCAGTATTTT.

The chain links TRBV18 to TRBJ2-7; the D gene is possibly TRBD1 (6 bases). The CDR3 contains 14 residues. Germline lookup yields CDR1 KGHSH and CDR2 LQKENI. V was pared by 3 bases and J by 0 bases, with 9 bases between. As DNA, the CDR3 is TGTGCCAGCTCACCCCGGACAGACTCCTACGAGCAGTACTTC. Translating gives CASSPRTDSYEQYF.

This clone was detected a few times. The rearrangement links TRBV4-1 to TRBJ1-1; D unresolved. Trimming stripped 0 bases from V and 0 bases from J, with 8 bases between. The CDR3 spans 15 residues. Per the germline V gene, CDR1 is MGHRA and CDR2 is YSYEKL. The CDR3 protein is CASSQEAGVNTEAFF. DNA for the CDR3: TGCGCCAGCAGCCAAGAAGCAGGCGTGAACACTGAAGCTTTCTTT.

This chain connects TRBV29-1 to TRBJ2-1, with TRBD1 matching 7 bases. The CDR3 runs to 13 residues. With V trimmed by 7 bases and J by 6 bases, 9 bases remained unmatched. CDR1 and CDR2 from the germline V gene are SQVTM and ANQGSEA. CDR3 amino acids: CSAQGDLVNEQFF. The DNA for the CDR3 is TGCAGCGCCCAGGGGGATCTGGTCAATGAGCAGTTCTTC.

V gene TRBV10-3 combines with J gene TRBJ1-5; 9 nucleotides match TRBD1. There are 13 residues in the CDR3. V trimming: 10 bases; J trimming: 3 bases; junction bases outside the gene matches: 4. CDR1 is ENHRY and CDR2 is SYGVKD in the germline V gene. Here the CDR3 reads CATGTGYNQPQHF. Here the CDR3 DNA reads TGTGCCACCGGGACAGGGTACAATCAGCCCCAGCATTTT.

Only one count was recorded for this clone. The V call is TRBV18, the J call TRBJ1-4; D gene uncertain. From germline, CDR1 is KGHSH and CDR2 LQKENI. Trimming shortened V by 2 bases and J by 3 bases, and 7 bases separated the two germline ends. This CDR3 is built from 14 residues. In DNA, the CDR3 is TGTGCCAGCTCACCATCGGTGGCTAATGAAAAACTGTTTTTT. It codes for CASSPSVANEKLFF. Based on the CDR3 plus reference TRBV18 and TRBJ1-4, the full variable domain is NAGVMQNPRHLVRRRGQEARLRCSPMKGHSHVYWYRQLPEEGLKFMVYLQKENIIDESGMPKERFSAEFPKEGPSILRIQQVVRGDSAAYFCASSPSVANEKLFFGSGTQLSVL.

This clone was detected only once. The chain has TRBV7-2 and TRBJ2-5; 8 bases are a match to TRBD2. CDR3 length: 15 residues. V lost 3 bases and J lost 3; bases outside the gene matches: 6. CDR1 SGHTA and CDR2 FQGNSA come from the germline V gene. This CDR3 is CASSLSSGAKETQYF. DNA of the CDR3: TGTGCCAGCAGCTTGAGTAGCGGGGCTAAAGAGACCCAGTACTTC.

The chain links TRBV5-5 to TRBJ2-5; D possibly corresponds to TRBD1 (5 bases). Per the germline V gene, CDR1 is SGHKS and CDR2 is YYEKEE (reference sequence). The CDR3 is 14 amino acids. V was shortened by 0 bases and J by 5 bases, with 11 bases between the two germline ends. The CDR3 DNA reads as TGTGCCAGCAGCTTGGTGTCAGGGTTGGAGACCCAGTACTTC. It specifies CASSLVSGLETQYF.